The 5 T cell receptor beta chains in this list originate from one sample, sequenced in a study of OX40 agonist ivuxolimab in advanced cancers. Here immunoSEQ multiplex PCR was the method, and the copy in TCRdb shows in-frame clones only, minus some. The data contain tens of thousands of clones, approximately 80% of them seen just once; the ten biggest clones take up 0.65% to 0.85%. Sequenced material: CD4+ or CD8+ T cells sorted from blood, taken in a trial of the OX40 agonist ivuxolimab. Every receptor here comes from an adult with an advanced solid tumor such as melanoma, head and neck, liver or kidney cancer.

The chain is built from TRBV5-1 and TRBJ2-5; TRBD2 matches 10 bases. Germline-derived CDR1 and CDR2 are SGHRS and YFSETQ. The V segment lost 0 bases and the J segment 3 bases; nucleotides outside the gene matches: 2. CDR3 length: 15 amino acids. CDR3 sequence (DNA): TGCGCCAGCAGCTTGGCCCTAGCGGGGGAAGAGACCCAGTACTTC. This encodes CASSLALAGEETQYF. Using reference TRBV5-1 and TRBJ2-5 for the parts outside the CDR3, the full variable domain is KAGVTQTPRYLIKTRGQQVTLSCSPISGHRSVSWYQQTPGQGLQFLFEYFSETQRNKGNFPGRFSGRQFSNSRSEMNVSTLELGDSALYLCASSLALAGEETQYFGPGTRLLVL.

This clone was seen just once. This sequence joins TRBV30 and TRBJ2-5; D possibly corresponds to TRBD2 (7 bases). Between the trimmed V and J ends, which lost 5 bases and 5 bases, there was a span of 15 bases. The CDR3 is 13 residues long. Per germline, CDR1 GTSNPN and CDR2 SVGIG (reference sequence). The DNA for the CDR3 is TGTGCCTGGGCGACGGGGGGCTCGGAGACCCAGTACTTC. It yields the protein CAWATGGSETQYF. The full variable domain, with the rest looked up from reference TRBV30 and TRBJ2-5, is SQTIHQWPATLVQPVGSPLSLECTVEGTSNPNLYWYRQAAGRGLQLLFYSVGIGQISSEVPQNLSASRPQDRQFILSSKKLLLSDSGFYLCAWATGGSETQYFGPGTRLLVL.

This chain joins TRBV5-5 and TRBJ2-7, with a possible D match to TRBD2 (5 bases). Per germline, CDR1 SGHKS and CDR2 YYEKEE (reference sequence). CDR3 length: 14 amino acids. Trimming removed 4 bases at V and 5 bases at J, with 16 bases between. CDR3 residues: CASSPGLGRDEQYF. The CDR3 DNA sequence: TGTGCCAGCAGCCCCGGACTGGGAAGGGACGAGCAGTACTTC.

The chain uses TRBV6-1 and TRBJ1-1; D might be TRBD1 (5 bases). Trimming stripped 4 bases from V and 5 bases from J, with 11 bases between. The germline CDR1 and CDR2 sequences are MNHNS and SASEGT. The CDR3 consists of 13 residues. This CDR3 reads CASSVIGGTEAFF. The CDR3 DNA follows: TGTGCCAGCAGTGTTATTGGGGGAACTGAAGCTTTCTTT.

The J gene is TRBJ2-3, the V gene TRBV5-5, with D unresolved. With 2 bases removed from V and 2 bases from J, the gap between germline ends came to 0 bases. There are 11 residues in the CDR3. CDR1 is SGHKS, CDR2 YYEKEE, per germline (reference sequence). The chain's CDR3 is CASSFTDTQYF. DNA of the CDR3: TGTGCCAGCAGCTTCACAGATACGCAGTATTTT.